The 3 T cell receptor beta chains presented below share a single source sample, sequenced in a study of T cell responses to AZD1222 COVID-19 vaccine. Measured with immunoSEQ multiplex PCR; TCRdb has only the in-frame clones, and not every one. This table holds tens of thousands of clones, roughly 90% found once. The input for sequencing was peripheral blood, taken 28 days after the second AZD1222 dose. The receptors originated from an adult who received the AZD1222 COVID-19 vaccine.

To note about this clone: An end of the junction does not agree with germline; a read error may underlie this. The rearrangement links TRBV6-5 to TRBJ1-1; D gene uncertain. In germline, CDR1 is MNHEY, CDR2 SVGAGI. This CDR3 spans 13 amino acids. The CDR3 sequence is CASSYSQNTEAFF. The CDR3 nucleotides read TGTGCCAGTAGTTACTCACAGAACACTGAAGCTTTCTTT.

The V call is TRBV11-3, the J call TRBJ1-1, with D tentatively TRBD1 (5 bases). This CDR3 is built from 18 residues. V lost 5 bases to trimming and J lost 4 bases, with 26 bases between them. Germline lookup yields CDR1 SGHNT and CDR2 YENEEA. The CDR3 reads CASSALGAAGKGGTEAFF. As DNA, the CDR3 is TGTGCCAGCAGCGCCCTAGGGGCGGCAGGGAAGGGTGGCACTGAAGCTTTCTTT.

The chain recombines TRBV3-1 (or the pseudogene TRBV3-2) with TRBJ1-2; 7 bases line up with TRBD1. Germline CDR1 reads LGHDT; CDR2 reads YNNKEL (reference sequence). V shed 0 bases, J shed 7 bases, and the junction held 5 bases outside the gene matches. The CDR3 runs to 14 residues. DNA of the CDR3: TGTGCCAGCAGCCAAGATGTGTCAGGGGGTGGCTACACCTTC. Translation gives CASSQDVSGGGYTF.